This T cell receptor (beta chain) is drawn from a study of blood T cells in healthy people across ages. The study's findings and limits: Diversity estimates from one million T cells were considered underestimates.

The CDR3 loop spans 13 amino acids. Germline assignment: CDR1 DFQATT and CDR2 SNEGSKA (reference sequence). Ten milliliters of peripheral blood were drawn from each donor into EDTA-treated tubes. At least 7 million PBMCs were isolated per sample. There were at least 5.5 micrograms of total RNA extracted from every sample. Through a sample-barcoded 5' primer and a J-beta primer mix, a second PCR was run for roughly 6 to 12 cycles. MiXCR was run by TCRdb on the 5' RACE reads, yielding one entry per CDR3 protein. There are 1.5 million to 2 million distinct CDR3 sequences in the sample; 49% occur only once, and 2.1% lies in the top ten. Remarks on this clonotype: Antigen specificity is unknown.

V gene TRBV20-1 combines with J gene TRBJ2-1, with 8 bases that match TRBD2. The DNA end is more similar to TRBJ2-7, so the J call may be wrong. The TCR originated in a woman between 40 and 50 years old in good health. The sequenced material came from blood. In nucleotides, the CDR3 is TGCAGTGCTCGGACTAGCCTCGACAATGAGCAGTACTTC. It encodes CSARTSLDNEQYF.